A single T cell receptor (beta chain) is shown here with its context. Antigen: not known. cDNA synthesis used the whole RNA isolate, giving expressed TCRB sequences. The average read count of naive, central memory and regulatory T cell samples was around 3.8 million. Sequenced by immunoSEQ multiplex PCR; TCRdb stores in-frame clones only, minus some. The sample holds roughly 150,000 clones, roughly 9% seen once. The data stem from a study of beta chain features in type 1 diabetes. Study overall: The samples had approximately 100,000,000 sorted cells examined in all.

General study results and limits: Patients with Type 1 diabetes showed moderately but significantly shorter TCRB CDR3s in all four CD4+ subsets.

The CDR3 has 13 residues. The junction had 9 bases not matched to a gene; V was cut back by 4 bases and J by 7 bases. Per germline, CDR1 SQVTM and CDR2 ANQGSEA. The rearrangement uses TRBV29-1 and TRBJ1-2, with 7 nucleotides matching TRBD1. The TCR comes from a woman in her 30s with type 1 diabetes. Sequenced input: central memory CD4+ T cells from blood. The CDR3 spells CSVVADRVAGYTF. In DNA, the CDR3 is TGCAGCGTTGTCGCCGACAGGGTGGCTGGCTACACCTTC.